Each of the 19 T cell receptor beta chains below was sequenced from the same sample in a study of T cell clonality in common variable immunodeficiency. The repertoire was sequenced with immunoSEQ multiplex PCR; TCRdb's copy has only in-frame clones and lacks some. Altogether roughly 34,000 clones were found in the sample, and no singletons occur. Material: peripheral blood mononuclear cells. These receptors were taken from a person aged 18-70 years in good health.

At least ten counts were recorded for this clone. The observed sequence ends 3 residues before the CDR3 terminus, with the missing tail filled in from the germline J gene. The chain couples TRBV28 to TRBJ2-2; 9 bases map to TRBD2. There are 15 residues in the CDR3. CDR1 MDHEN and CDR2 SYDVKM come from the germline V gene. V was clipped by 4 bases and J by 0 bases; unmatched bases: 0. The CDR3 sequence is CASSSSGTNTGELFF. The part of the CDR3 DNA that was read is TGTGCCAGCAGTTCTAGCGGGACGAACACCGGGGAG.

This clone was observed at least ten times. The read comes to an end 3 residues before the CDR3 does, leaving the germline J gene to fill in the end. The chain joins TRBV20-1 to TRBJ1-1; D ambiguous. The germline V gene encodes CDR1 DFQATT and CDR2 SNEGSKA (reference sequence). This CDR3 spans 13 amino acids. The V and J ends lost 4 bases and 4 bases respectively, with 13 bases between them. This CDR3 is CSAKGASPTEAFF. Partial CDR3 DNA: TGCAGTGCTAAGGGCGCCAGCCCCACTGAA.

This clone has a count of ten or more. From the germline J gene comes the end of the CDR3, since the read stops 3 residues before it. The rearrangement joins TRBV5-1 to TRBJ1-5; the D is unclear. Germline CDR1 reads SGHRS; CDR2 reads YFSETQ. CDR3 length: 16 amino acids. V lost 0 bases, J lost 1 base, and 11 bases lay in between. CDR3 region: CASSLGSGRSNQPQHF. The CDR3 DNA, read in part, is TGCGCCAGCAGCTTGGGTTCGGGGAGAAGCAATCAGCCC.

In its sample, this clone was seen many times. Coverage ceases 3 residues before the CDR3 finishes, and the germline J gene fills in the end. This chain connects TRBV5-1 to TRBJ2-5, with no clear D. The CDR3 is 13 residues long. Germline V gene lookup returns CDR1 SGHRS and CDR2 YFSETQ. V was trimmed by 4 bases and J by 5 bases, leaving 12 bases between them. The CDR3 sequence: CASSLVPDETQYF. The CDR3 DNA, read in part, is TGCGCCAGCAGCCTAGTACCTGATGAGACC.

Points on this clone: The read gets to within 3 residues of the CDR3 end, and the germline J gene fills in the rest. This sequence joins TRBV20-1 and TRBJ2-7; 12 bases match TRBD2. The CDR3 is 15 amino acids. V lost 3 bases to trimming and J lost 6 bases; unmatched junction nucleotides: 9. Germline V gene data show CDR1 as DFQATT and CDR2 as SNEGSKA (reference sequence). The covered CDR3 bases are TGCAGTGCTAGGGGACTAGCGGGCTTCGATAGCGAG. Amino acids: CSARGLAGFDSE. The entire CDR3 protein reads CSARGLAGFDSEQYF.

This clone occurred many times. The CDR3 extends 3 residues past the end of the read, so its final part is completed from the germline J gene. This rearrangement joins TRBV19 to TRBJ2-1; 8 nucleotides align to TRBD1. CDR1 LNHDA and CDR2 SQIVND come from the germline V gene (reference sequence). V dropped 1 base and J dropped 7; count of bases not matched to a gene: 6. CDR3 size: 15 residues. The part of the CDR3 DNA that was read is TGTGCCAGTAGTATAGGGACAGGGAGAGTGAATGAG. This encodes CASSIGTGRVNE. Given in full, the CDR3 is CASSIGTGRVNEQFF.

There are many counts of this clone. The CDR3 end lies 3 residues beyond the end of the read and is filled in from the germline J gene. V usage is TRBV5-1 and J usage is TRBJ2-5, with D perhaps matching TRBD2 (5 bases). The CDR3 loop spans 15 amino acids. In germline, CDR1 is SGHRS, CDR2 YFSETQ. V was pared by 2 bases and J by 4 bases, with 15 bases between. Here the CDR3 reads CASSFIGVEGETQYF. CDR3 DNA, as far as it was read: TGCGCCAGCAGCTTTATCGGGGTAGAAGGAGAGACC. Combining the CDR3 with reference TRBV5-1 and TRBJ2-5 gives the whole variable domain KAGVTQTPRYLIKTRGQQVTLSCSPISGHRSVSWYQQTPGQGLQFLFEYFSETQRNKGNFPGRFSGRQFSNSRSEMNVSTLELGDSALYLCASSFIGVEGETQYFGPGTRLLVL.

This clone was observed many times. CDR3 bases read: TGTGCCAGCAGCATAGACAGGGTTCAGTCACCC. This codes for CASSIDRVQSP. The whole CDR3 protein reads CASSIDRVQSPLHF. V and J are TRBV5-5 and TRBJ1-6, with 7 nucleotides matching TRBD1. The CDR3 is cut off 3 residues early in the read; its end comes from the germline J gene. Germline values: CDR1 SGHKS, CDR2 YYEKEE (reference sequence). The CDR3 runs 14 residues. Losses at the gene ends were 4 bases for V and 10 bases for J; bases not matched to a gene: 8.

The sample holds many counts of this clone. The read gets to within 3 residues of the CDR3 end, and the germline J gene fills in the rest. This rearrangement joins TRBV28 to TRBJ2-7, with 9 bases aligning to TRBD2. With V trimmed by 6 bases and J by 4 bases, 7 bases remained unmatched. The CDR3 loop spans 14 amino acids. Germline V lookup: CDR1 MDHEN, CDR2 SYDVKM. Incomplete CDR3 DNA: TGTGCCAGCAGCAAGTCTAGCGGGATATACGAG. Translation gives CASSKSSGIYE. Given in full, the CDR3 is CASSKSSGIYEQYF.

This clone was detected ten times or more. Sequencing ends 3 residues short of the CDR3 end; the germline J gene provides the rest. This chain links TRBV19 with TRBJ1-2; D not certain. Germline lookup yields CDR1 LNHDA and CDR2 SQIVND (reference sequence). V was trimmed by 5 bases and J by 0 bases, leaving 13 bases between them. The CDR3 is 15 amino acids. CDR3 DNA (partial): TGTGCCAGTAGTTCCGAGGGCAACGCTAACTATGGC. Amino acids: CASSSEGNANYG. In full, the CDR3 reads CASSSEGNANYGYTF.

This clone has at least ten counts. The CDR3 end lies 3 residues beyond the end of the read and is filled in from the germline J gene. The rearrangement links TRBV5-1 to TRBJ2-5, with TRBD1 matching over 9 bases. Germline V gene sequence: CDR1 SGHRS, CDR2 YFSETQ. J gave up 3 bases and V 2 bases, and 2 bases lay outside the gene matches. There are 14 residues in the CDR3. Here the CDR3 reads CASSFRTGEETQYF. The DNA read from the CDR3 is TGCGCCAGCAGCTTTCGGACAGGGGAAGAGACC.

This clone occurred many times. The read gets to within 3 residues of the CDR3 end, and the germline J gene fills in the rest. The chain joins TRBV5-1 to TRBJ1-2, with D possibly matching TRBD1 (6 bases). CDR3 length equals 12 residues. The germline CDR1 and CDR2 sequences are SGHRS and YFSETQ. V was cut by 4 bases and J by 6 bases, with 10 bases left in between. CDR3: CASSTQGDGYTF. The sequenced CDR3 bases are TGCGCCAGCAGCACACAGGGAGATGGC.

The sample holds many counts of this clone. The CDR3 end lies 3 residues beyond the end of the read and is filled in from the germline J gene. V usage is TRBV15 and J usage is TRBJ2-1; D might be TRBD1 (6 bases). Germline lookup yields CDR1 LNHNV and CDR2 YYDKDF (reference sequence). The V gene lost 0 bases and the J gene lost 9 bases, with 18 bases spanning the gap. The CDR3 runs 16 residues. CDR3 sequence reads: CATSRDSAGTIGEQFF. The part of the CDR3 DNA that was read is TGTGCCACCAGCAGAGATAGTGCCGGGACAATAGGTGAG. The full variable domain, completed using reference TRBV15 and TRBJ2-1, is DAMVIQNPRYQVTQFGKPVTLSCSQTLNHNVMYWYQQKSSQAPKLLFHYYDKDFNNEADTPDNFQSRRPNTSFCFLDIRSPGLGDTAMYLCATSRDSAGTIGEQFFGPGTRLTVL.

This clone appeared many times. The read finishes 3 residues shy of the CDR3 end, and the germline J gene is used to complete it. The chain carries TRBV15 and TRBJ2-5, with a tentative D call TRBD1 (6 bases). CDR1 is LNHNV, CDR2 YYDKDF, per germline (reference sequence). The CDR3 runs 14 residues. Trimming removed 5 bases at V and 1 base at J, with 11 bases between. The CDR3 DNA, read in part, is TGTGCCACCAGCGCAAGGACAGCCCAAGAGACC. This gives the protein CATSARTAQET. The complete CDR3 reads CATSARTAQETQYF.

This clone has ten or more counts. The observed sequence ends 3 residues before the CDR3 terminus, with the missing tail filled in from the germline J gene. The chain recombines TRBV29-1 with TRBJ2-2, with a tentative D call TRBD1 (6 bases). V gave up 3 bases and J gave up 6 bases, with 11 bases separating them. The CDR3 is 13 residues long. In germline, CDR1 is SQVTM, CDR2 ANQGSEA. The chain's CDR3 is CSVEARGAGELFF. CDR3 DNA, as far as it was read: TGCAGCGTTGAGGCCAGGGGCGCCGGGGAG.

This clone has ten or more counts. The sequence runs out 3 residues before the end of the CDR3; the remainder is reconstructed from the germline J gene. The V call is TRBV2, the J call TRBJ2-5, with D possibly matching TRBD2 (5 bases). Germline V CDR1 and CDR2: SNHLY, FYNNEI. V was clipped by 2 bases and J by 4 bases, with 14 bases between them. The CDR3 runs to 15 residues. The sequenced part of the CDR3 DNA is TGTGCCAGCAGTGAATCCGGGGATGAAGGAGAGACC. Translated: CASSESGDEGET. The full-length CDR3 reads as CASSESGDEGETQYF.

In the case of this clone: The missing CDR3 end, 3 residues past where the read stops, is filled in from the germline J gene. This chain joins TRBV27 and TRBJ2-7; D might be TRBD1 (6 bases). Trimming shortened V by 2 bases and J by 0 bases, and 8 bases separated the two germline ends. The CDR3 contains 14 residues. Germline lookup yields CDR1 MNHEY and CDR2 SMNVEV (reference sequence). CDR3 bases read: TGTGCCAGCAGTTTAGCCAGGGGCTCCTACGAG. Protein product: CASSLARGSYE. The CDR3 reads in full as CASSLARGSYEQYF.

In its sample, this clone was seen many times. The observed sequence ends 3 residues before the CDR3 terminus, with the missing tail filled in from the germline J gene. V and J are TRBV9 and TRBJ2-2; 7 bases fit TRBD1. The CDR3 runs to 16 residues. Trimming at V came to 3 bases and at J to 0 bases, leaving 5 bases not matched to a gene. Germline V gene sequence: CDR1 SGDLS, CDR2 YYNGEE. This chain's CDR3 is CASSETGTANTGELFF. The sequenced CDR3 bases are TGTGCCAGCAGCGAGACGGGGACAGCGAACACCGGGGAG.

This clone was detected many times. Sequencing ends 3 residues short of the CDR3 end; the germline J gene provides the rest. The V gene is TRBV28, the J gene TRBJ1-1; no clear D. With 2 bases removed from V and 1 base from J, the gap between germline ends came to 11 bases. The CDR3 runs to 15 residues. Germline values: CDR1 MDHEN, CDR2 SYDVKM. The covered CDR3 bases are TGTGCCAGCAGTTTAAAGGCAGGATCGAACACTGAA. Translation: CASSLKAGSNTE. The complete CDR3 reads CASSLKAGSNTEAFF.